These T cell receptor beta chains were read from a single sample in a study of blood T cells in healthy people across ages. TCRdb passed the 5' RACE reads through MiXCR, listing each CDR3 protein once. The table has some 710,000 distinct CDR3 sequences, around 45% seen once. Specimen: blood. The receptors stem from a man at least 80 years old in good health. The CDR3 runs from the conserved cysteine through the conserved F or W. D genes are given only for firm matches. Expanded clones are given a class, and other clones once, few, many or no size at all.

>TRBV5-1|many|TRBJ2-5|TRBD2
TGCGCCAGCCTATCGACTAGCGGGACACAAGAGACCCAGTACTTC
CASLSTSGTQETQYF
>TRBV2|NA|TRBJ1-2|NA
TGTGCCAGCAGAGCAAACACTGCGCCAGGCTACACCTTC
CASRANTAPGYTF
>TRBV9|NA|TRBJ2-4|NA
TGTGCCAGCAGCGTTTACGGAGACGAAAACATTCAGTACTTC
CASSVYGDENIQYF
>TRBV12-3/TRBV12-4|NA|TRBJ2-1|NA
TGTGCCAGCAGTTATCCGGGACTCCCCTCCAATGAGCAGTTCTTC
CASSYPGLPSNEQFF
>TRBV12-3/TRBV12-4|few|TRBJ1-6|NA
TGTGCCAGCAGTTTAGCGCTTAGGGCCCTCCACTTT
CASSLALRALHF
>TRBV20-1|NA|TRBJ1-5|TRBD1
TGCAGTGCGATATTAGACAGGGTTGACAATCAGCCCCAGCATTTT
CSAILDRVDNQPQHF
>TRBV7-2|NA|TRBJ2-7|TRBD2
TGTGCCAGCAGCCCATCACCGGGACTAGCGGGAGGCGAGCAGTACTTC
CASSPSPGLAGGEQYF
>TRBV28|NA|TRBJ2-1|TRBD1
TGTGCCAGCAGTCCCTGGGACAGCGCCTCCTACAAGGAGCAGTTCTTC
CASSPWDSASYKEQFF
>TRBV29-1|NA|TRBJ2-2|NA
TGCAGCGTGGGACGTAGCGGGGAGCTGTTTTTT
CSVGRSGELFF
>TRBV4-2|few|TRBJ2-5|NA
TGTGCCAGCAGCCAATACGAGACCCAGTACTTC
CASSQYETQYF
>TRBV7-2|NA|TRBJ1-2|TRBD1
TGTGCCAGCAGCTTAACAGGGGCTTGCGGCTACACCTTC
CASSLTGACGYTF
>TRBV25-1|few|TRBJ2-7|NA
TGTGCCAGCAGTGAATATAGAGGGGGTAACGAGCAGTACTTC
CASSEYRGGNEQYF
>TRBV10-3|NA|TRBJ2-3|TRBD2
TGTGCCATCACAGCAGCGGGGGGCACAGATACGCAGTATTTT
CAITAAGGTDTQYF
>TRBV30|NA|TRBJ2-1|NA
TGTGCCAGGACCTCCTCTTGGGGGTATGAGCAGTTCTTC
CARTSSWGYEQFF
>TRBV9|few|TRBJ2-4|NA
TGTGCCAGCAGCGTAGGGGGTCAGGCCCAAAACATTCAGTACTTC
CASSVGGQAQNIQYF
>TRBV30|NA|TRBJ1-1|NA
TGTGCCTGGACCCGGGGGTGGGATGAAGCTTTCTTT
CAWTRGWDEAFF